Below, 4 T cell receptor beta chains from the same sample are listed, as sequenced in a study of T cell changes during pregnancy in multiple sclerosis. Here immunoSEQ multiplex PCR was the method, and the copy in TCRdb shows in-frame clones only, minus some. Of approximately 50,000 clones in the sample, 91% are singletons; the top ten hold roughly 10%. Sample: CD8+ T cells from peripheral blood mononuclear cells, taken after pregnancy. The origin of the receptors is a female donor with multiple sclerosis, enrolled in a pregnancy study.

V usage is TRBV30 and J usage is TRBJ2-2; 9 nucleotides agree with TRBD1. CDR1 and CDR2 (germline): GTSNPN, SVGIG (reference sequence). V lost 2 bases, J lost 4 bases, and 2 bases stayed unmatched. The CDR3 spans 14 residues. CDR3 nucleotide sequence: TGTGCCTGGAGTCTGGACAGGGGCACCGGGGAGCTGTTTTTT. Translation gives CAWSLDRGTGELFF.

The chain couples TRBV20-1 to TRBJ2-1; D possibly corresponds to TRBD2 (6 bases). V lost 4 bases to trimming and J lost 9 bases, with 10 bases between them. Per the germline V gene, CDR1 is DFQATT and CDR2 is SNEGSKA (reference sequence). The CDR3 runs 11 residues. The CDR3 spells CSAIFGGEQFF. The DNA of the CDR3 is TGCAGTGCTATCTTCGGGGGTGAGCAGTTCTTC.

V gene TRBV27 combines with J gene TRBJ2-2; 10 bases map to TRBD2. Germline CDR1 MNHEY, CDR2 SMNVEV (reference sequence). V dropped 2 bases and J dropped 0; count of bases not matched to a gene: 6. The CDR3 spans 18 residues. The CDR3 DNA is TGTGCCAGCAGTTTAGTAGCGGGGGGCAAAACGAACACCGGGGAGCTGTTTTTT. This translates into CASSLVAGGKTNTGELFF.

The J gene is TRBJ1-1, the V gene TRBV6-6; the D gene is possibly TRBD1 (6 bases). The CDR3 runs to 12 residues. Germline V gene lookup returns CDR1 MNHNY and CDR2 SVGAGI (reference sequence). Trimming took 6 bases from V and 5 from J, leaving 10 bases between them. The CDR3 sequence: CASSQGGTEAFF. CDR3 in DNA: TGTGCCAGCAGCCAAGGGGGAACTGAAGCTTTCTTT.